The rows below give T cell receptor beta chains drawn from one sample of a study of OX40 agonist ivuxolimab in advanced cancers. Generated by immunoSEQ multiplex PCR, the TCRdb table keeps only in-frame clones and is missing some. The repertoire holds under 75,000 clones, with about 89% as singletons. Sample: CD4+ or CD8+ T cells sorted from blood, taken in a trial of the OX40 agonist ivuxolimab. Every receptor here comes from an adult with an advanced solid tumor such as melanoma, head and neck, liver or kidney cancer. The CDR3 runs from the conserved cysteine through the conserved F or W. A D gene is named only where the DNA matches it firmly. The size of a clone is reported for some rows only, either as once, few or many, or as a class for expanded clones.

d_call: NA; j_call: TRBJ2-1; clone_size: NA; v_call: TRBV20-1; cdr3_aa: CSAREFNEQFF; cdr3_nt: TGCAGTGCTAGAGAATTCAATGAGCAGTTCTTC
d_call: NA; j_call: TRBJ2-7; clone_size: NA; v_call: TRBV5-1; cdr3_aa: CASTTTGGLDEQYF; cdr3_nt: TGCGCCAGCACCACTACCGGGGGGCTCGACGAGCAGTACTTC
d_call: NA; j_call: TRBJ1-2; clone_size: NA; v_call: TRBV15; cdr3_aa: CATSREAGANYGYTF; cdr3_nt: TGTGCCACCAGCAGAGAAGCGGGAGCTAACTATGGCTACACCTTC
d_call: NA; j_call: TRBJ1-2; clone_size: NA; v_call: TRBV19; cdr3_aa: CASSIGTSYGYTF; cdr3_nt: TGTGCCAGTAGTATTGGGACCTCCTATGGCTACACCTTC
d_call: NA; j_call: TRBJ2-2; clone_size: NA; v_call: TRBV12-5; cdr3_aa: CASGLDIPNTGELFF; cdr3_nt: TGTGCTAGTGGTTTAGACATACCGAACACCGGGGAGCTGTTTTTT
d_call: TRBD1; j_call: TRBJ2-1; clone_size: NA; v_call: TRBV29-1; cdr3_aa: CSGGQGYNEQFF; cdr3_nt: TGCAGCGGCGGACAGGGGTACAATGAGCAGTTCTTC
d_call: TRBD1; j_call: TRBJ2-3; clone_size: NA; v_call: TRBV7-9; cdr3_aa: CASSFTGADTQYF; cdr3_nt: TGTGCCAGCAGCTTCACAGGGGCAGATACGCAGTATTTT
d_call: NA; j_call: TRBJ1-3; clone_size: NA; v_call: TRBV11-3; cdr3_aa: CASSTGSGNTIYF; cdr3_nt: TGTGCCAGCAGCACAGGCTCTGGAAACACCATATATTTT
d_call: TRBD1; j_call: TRBJ2-7; clone_size: NA; v_call: TRBV27; cdr3_aa: CASSSPGQGIYEQYF; cdr3_nt: TGTGCCAGCAGTTCTCCGGGACAGGGAATCTACGAGCAGTACTTC
d_call: NA; j_call: TRBJ1-1; clone_size: once; v_call: TRBV7-8; cdr3_aa: CASSFQGMNTEAFF; cdr3_nt: TGTGCCAGCAGCTTTCAGGGGATGAACACTGAAGCTTTCTTT
d_call: TRBD1; j_call: TRBJ2-1; clone_size: NA; v_call: TRBV27; cdr3_aa: CASSFDDTGDNEQFF; cdr3_nt: TGTGCCAGCAGTTTCGACGATACAGGGGACAATGAGCAGTTCTTC
d_call: TRBD2; j_call: TRBJ2-1; clone_size: NA; v_call: TRBV19; cdr3_aa: CASSIWTSGRSEQFF; cdr3_nt: TGTGCCAGTAGTATATGGACTAGCGGGAGAAGTGAGCAGTTCTTC
d_call: TRBD2; j_call: TRBJ2-7; clone_size: NA; v_call: TRBV19; cdr3_aa: CASSISAGAPYEQYF; cdr3_nt: TGTGCCAGTAGTATAAGTGCGGGAGCTCCCTACGAGCAGTACTTC
d_call: NA; j_call: TRBJ1-2; clone_size: NA; v_call: TRBV5-1; cdr3_aa: CASTITPGQNNYGYTF; cdr3_nt: TGCGCCAGCACTATTACCCCGGGACAAAATAACTATGGCTACACCTTC
d_call: NA; j_call: TRBJ1-4; clone_size: NA; v_call: TRBV6-1; cdr3_aa: CATRLGRSNEKLFF; cdr3_nt: TGTGCCACTCGATTGGGGCGGTCTAATGAAAAACTGTTTTTT
d_call: NA; j_call: TRBJ2-3; clone_size: NA; v_call: TRBV5-8; cdr3_aa: CASSLVGSGRPRGQDTQYF; cdr3_nt: TGTGCCAGCAGCTTGGTAGGGTCCGGCCGTCCGCGGGGTCAAGATACGCAGTATTTT
d_call: TRBD1; j_call: TRBJ1-2; clone_size: NA; v_call: TRBV5-1; cdr3_aa: CASSLGLGTGGFPYGYTF; cdr3_nt: TGCGCCAGCAGCTTGGGTCTTGGGACAGGGGGCTTCCCCTATGGCTACACCTTC
d_call: TRBD2; j_call: TRBJ2-3; clone_size: NA; v_call: TRBV7-9; cdr3_aa: CASSLEALAGDRTDTQYF; cdr3_nt: TGTGCCAGCAGCTTAGAAGCTTTAGCGGGAGACCGGACAGATACGCAGTATTTT
d_call: NA; j_call: TRBJ1-3; clone_size: NA; v_call: TRBV6-5; cdr3_aa: CASKRVAGNTIYF; cdr3_nt: TGTGCCAGCAAAAGGGTGGCTGGAAACACCATATATTTT
d_call: TRBD1; j_call: TRBJ1-2; clone_size: NA; v_call: TRBV29-1; cdr3_aa: CSVAGTGGGGSSYTF; cdr3_nt: TGCAGCGTGGCCGGGACAGGGGGCGGCGGGTCGAGCTACACCTTC
d_call: NA; j_call: TRBJ1-2; clone_size: NA; v_call: TRBV4-1; cdr3_aa: CASSPQGESYGYTF; cdr3_nt: TGCGCCAGCAGCCCCCAGGGTGAAAGCTATGGCTACACCTTC
d_call: TRBD1; j_call: TRBJ1-1; clone_size: few; v_call: TRBV6-5; cdr3_aa: CASTGTGSNTEAFF; cdr3_nt: TGTGCCAGCACCGGGACAGGGTCGAACACTGAAGCTTTCTTT
d_call: NA; j_call: TRBJ2-3; clone_size: NA; v_call: TRBV18; cdr3_aa: CASSPPGGQSDTQYF; cdr3_nt: TGTGCCAGCTCACCACCGGGGGGGCAATCTGATACGCAGTATTTT
d_call: NA; j_call: TRBJ1-1; clone_size: NA; v_call: TRBV6-1; cdr3_aa: CASSGAWQAFF; cdr3_nt: TGTGCCAGCAGTGGGGCCTGGCAAGCTTTCTTT
d_call: TRBD2; j_call: TRBJ2-1; clone_size: NA; v_call: TRBV7-7; cdr3_aa: CASSLGGTSGYNEQFF; cdr3_nt: TGTGCTAGCAGCTTGGGGGGGACTAGCGGGTACAATGAGCAGTTCTTC
d_call: NA; j_call: TRBJ2-6; clone_size: NA; v_call: TRBV5-1; cdr3_aa: CASSPPKSSGANVLTF; cdr3_nt: TGCGCCAGCAGCCCGCCTAAGAGCTCTGGGGCCAACGTCCTGACTTTC
d_call: TRBD1; j_call: TRBJ2-7; clone_size: NA; v_call: TRBV19; cdr3_aa: CASSPGQGLDEQYF; cdr3_nt: TGTGCCAGTAGTCCCGGACAGGGCCTAGACGAGCAGTACTTC
d_call: NA; j_call: TRBJ1-5; clone_size: NA; v_call: TRBV19; cdr3_aa: CASSIMRGPQHF; cdr3_nt: TGTGCCAGTAGTATTATGAGGGGGCCCCAGCATTTT
d_call: TRBD2; j_call: TRBJ2-1; clone_size: once; v_call: TRBV2; cdr3_aa: CASSRQTSGRINEQFF; cdr3_nt: TGTGCCAGCAGTCGGCAAACTAGCGGGAGGATCAATGAGCAGTTCTTC
d_call: NA; j_call: TRBJ1-1; clone_size: NA; v_call: TRBV6-5; cdr3_aa: CASSYQGPPGTEAFF; cdr3_nt: TGTGCCAGCAGTTACCAGGGACCCCCAGGGACTGAAGCTTTCTTT
d_call: TRBD1; j_call: TRBJ1-1; clone_size: NA; v_call: TRBV5-1; cdr3_aa: CASSLVGGEGTEAFF; cdr3_nt: TGCGCCAGCAGCTTGGTAGGGGGCGAGGGCACTGAAGCTTTCTTT
d_call: NA; j_call: TRBJ2-7; clone_size: few; v_call: TRBV7-8; cdr3_aa: CASTWRGGGDEQYF; cdr3_nt: TGTGCCAGCACATGGAGGGGAGGGGGCGACGAGCAGTACTTC
d_call: NA; j_call: TRBJ2-7; clone_size: NA; v_call: TRBV6-5; cdr3_aa: CASSYRISAVPYEQYF; cdr3_nt: TGTGCCAGCAGTTACCGGATCTCAGCGGTCCCCTACGAGCAGTACTTC
d_call: NA; j_call: TRBJ2-5; clone_size: NA; v_call: TRBV7-9; cdr3_aa: CASSPRQVKETQYF; cdr3_nt: TGTGCCAGCAGCCCCAGACAGGTTAAAGAGACCCAGTACTTC
d_call: NA; j_call: TRBJ2-3; clone_size: once; v_call: TRBV9; cdr3_aa: CASSAYRVTDTQYF; cdr3_nt: TGTGCCAGCAGCGCTTACAGGGTCACAGATACGCAGTATTTT
d_call: NA; j_call: TRBJ1-5; clone_size: NA; v_call: TRBV7-9; cdr3_aa: CASSSPIQGSKSNQPQHF; cdr3_nt: TGTGCCAGCAGCTCGCCGATACAGGGATCGAAAAGCAATCAGCCCCAGCATTTT
d_call: TRBD1; j_call: TRBJ1-6; clone_size: NA; v_call: TRBV4-1; cdr3_aa: CASSQGGTALPLHF; cdr3_nt: TGCGCCAGCAGCCAAGGGGGGACAGCCCTACCCCTCCACTTT
d_call: TRBD2; j_call: TRBJ2-7; clone_size: NA; v_call: TRBV6-1; cdr3_aa: CASSEILAGAVHEQYF; cdr3_nt: TGTGCCAGCAGTGAAATACTAGCGGGAGCCGTCCACGAGCAGTACTTC
d_call: NA; j_call: TRBJ1-4; clone_size: NA; v_call: TRBV2; cdr3_aa: CASSGGFNEKLFF; cdr3_nt: TGTGCCAGCAGTGGGGGGTTTAATGAAAAACTGTTTTTT
d_call: NA; j_call: TRBJ1-1; clone_size: NA; v_call: TRBV28; cdr3_aa: CASRPPAPGENTEAFF; cdr3_nt: TGTGCCAGCAGGCCTCCTGCTCCAGGGGAAAACACTGAAGCTTTCTTT
d_call: NA; j_call: TRBJ2-6; clone_size: NA; v_call: TRBV2; cdr3_aa: CASSGGSRAVLTF; cdr3_nt: TGTGCCAGCAGTGGGGGGTCTCGGGCCGTCCTGACTTTC
d_call: NA; j_call: TRBJ1-2; clone_size: NA; v_call: TRBV30; cdr3_aa: CAWSDWGATYGYTF; cdr3_nt: TGTGCCTGGAGTGACTGGGGCGCGACCTATGGCTACACCTTC
d_call: NA; j_call: TRBJ2-1; clone_size: NA; v_call: TRBV5-1; cdr3_aa: CASSLNGDPENEQFF; cdr3_nt: TGCGCCAGCAGCCTTAATGGCGACCCGGAAAATGAGCAGTTCTTC
d_call: NA; j_call: TRBJ1-1; clone_size: NA; v_call: TRBV19; cdr3_aa: CASSSAGQGRGNTEAFF; cdr3_nt: TGTGCCAGTAGTAGCGCGGGGCAGGGTCGCGGGAACACTGAAGCTTTCTTT
d_call: NA; j_call: TRBJ2-2; clone_size: NA; v_call: TRBV19; cdr3_aa: CASTPRVGSDTGELFF; cdr3_nt: TGTGCCAGTACCCCTAGGGTAGGGAGTGACACCGGGGAGCTGTTTTTT
d_call: TRBD1; j_call: TRBJ1-2; clone_size: NA; v_call: TRBV11-2; cdr3_aa: CASSSLTGGDYGYTF; cdr3_nt: TGTGCCAGCAGCTCCCTCACAGGGGGAGACTATGGCTACACCTTC
d_call: TRBD2; j_call: TRBJ2-2; clone_size: NA; v_call: TRBV29-1; cdr3_aa: CSVASAGDGGGELFF; cdr3_nt: TGCAGCGTTGCTTCAGCGGGAGACGGGGGCGGGGAGCTGTTTTTT
d_call: NA; j_call: TRBJ2-5; clone_size: NA; v_call: TRBV27; cdr3_aa: CASRIRTTSGGETQYF; cdr3_nt: TGTGCCAGCAGAATTAGGACCACAAGCGGTGGGGAGACCCAGTACTTC
d_call: NA; j_call: TRBJ1-6; clone_size: NA; v_call: TRBV18; cdr3_aa: CASSPRAGDGYSPLHF; cdr3_nt: TGTGCCAGCTCACCACGGGCGGGGGACGGTTATTCACCCCTCCACTTT
d_call: NA; j_call: TRBJ1-2; clone_size: NA; v_call: TRBV2; cdr3_aa: CASKGVTYGYTF; cdr3_nt: TGTGCCAGCAAAGGGGTGACCTATGGCTACACCTTC
d_call: TRBD1; j_call: TRBJ2-6; clone_size: NA; v_call: TRBV18; cdr3_aa: CASSPQGARGANVLTF; cdr3_nt: TGTGCCAGCTCACCTCAGGGGGCGCGCGGGGCCAACGTCCTGACTTTC
d_call: NA; j_call: TRBJ1-5; clone_size: NA; v_call: TRBV30; cdr3_aa: CAWSAGPRGQPQHF; cdr3_nt: TGTGCCTGGAGTGCCGGTCCTCGGGGTCAGCCCCAGCATTTT
d_call: NA; j_call: TRBJ1-5; clone_size: NA; v_call: TRBV19; cdr3_aa: CASSITSGINQPQHF; cdr3_nt: TGTGCCAGTAGTATAACATCGGGGATCAACCAGCCCCAGCATTTT
d_call: NA; j_call: TRBJ2-3; clone_size: NA; v_call: TRBV5-4; cdr3_aa: CASSLNPGQITDTQYF; cdr3_nt: TGTGCCAGCAGCTTGAATCCGGGACAAATCACAGATACGCAGTATTTT
d_call: TRBD1; j_call: TRBJ1-2; clone_size: NA; v_call: TRBV11-2; cdr3_aa: CASSPQGAYYGYTF; cdr3_nt: TGTGCCAGCAGCCCACAGGGGGCTTACTATGGCTACACCTTC
d_call: NA; j_call: TRBJ2-2; clone_size: NA; v_call: TRBV28; cdr3_aa: CASSISGSTGELFF; cdr3_nt: TGTGCCAGCAGTATTTCGGGCTCCACCGGGGAGCTGTTTTTT
d_call: TRBD1; j_call: TRBJ2-7; clone_size: NA; v_call: TRBV2; cdr3_aa: CASSEDRAASREQYF; cdr3_nt: TGTGCCAGCAGTGAGGACAGGGCGGCGTCCCGCGAGCAGTACTTC
d_call: NA; j_call: TRBJ2-3; clone_size: NA; v_call: TRBV7-9; cdr3_aa: CASSFRGRGADTQYF; cdr3_nt: TGTGCCAGCAGCTTCCGAGGAAGGGGGGCAGATACGCAGTATTTT
d_call: NA; j_call: TRBJ2-7; clone_size: NA; v_call: TRBV10-1; cdr3_aa: CASSSGPSYEQYF; cdr3_nt: TGCGCCAGCAGTTCCGGGCCATCCTACGAGCAGTACTTC